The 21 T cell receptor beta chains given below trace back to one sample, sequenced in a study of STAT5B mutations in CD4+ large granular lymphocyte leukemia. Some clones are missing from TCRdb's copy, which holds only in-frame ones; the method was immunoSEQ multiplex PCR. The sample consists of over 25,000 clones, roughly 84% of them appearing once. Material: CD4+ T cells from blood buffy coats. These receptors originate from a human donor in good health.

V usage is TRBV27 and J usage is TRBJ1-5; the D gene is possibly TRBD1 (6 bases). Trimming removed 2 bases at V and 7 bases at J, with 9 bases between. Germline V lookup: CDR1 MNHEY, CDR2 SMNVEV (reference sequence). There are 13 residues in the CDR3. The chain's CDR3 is CASSLNREQPQHF. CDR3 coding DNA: TGTGCCAGCAGTTTAAACAGGGAACAGCCCCAGCATTTT.

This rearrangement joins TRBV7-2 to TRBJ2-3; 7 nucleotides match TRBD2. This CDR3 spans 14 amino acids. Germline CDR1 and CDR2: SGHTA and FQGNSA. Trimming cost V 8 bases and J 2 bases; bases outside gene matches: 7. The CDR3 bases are TGTGCCAGCCGGAGGGACTACATCACAGATACGCAGTATTTT. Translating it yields CASRRDYITDTQYF.

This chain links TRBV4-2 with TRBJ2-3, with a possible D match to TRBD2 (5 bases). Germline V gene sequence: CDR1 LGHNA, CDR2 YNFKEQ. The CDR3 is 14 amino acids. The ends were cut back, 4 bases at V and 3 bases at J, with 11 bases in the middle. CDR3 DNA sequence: TGTGCCAGCAGCCTAGATCGCGGGACAGATACGCAGTATTTT. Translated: CASSLDRGTDTQYF.

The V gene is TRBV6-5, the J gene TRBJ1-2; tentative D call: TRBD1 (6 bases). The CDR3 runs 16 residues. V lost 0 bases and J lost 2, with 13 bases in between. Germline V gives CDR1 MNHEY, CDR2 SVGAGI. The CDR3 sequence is CASSYSFQGSNYGYTF. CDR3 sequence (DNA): TGTGCCAGCAGTTACTCGTTCCAGGGGTCCAACTATGGCTACACCTTC.

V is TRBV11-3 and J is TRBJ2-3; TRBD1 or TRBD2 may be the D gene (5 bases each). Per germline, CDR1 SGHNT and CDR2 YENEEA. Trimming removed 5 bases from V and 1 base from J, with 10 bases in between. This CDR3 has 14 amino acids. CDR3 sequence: CASSPRDGTDTQYF. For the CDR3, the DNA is TGTGCCAGCAGCCCCAGGGACGGCACAGATACGCAGTATTTT.

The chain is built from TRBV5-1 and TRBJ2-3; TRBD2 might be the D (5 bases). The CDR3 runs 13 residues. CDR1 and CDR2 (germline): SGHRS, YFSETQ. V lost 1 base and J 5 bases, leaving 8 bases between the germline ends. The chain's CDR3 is CASSLIREDTQYF. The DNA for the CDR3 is TGCGCCAGCAGCTTGATTCGGGAAGATACGCAGTATTTT.

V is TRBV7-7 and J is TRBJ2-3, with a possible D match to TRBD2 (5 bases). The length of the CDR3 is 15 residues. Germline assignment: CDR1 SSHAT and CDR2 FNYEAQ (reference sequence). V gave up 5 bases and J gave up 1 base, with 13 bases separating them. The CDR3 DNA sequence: TGTGCCAGCAGCCCCCTCGGGGAACGCACAGATACGCAGTATTTT. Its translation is CASSPLGERTDTQYF.

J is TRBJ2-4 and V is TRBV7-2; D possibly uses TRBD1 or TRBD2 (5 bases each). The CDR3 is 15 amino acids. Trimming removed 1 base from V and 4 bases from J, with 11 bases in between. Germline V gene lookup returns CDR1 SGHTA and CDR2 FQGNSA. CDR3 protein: CASSLGGEGKNIQYF. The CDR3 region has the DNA TGTGCCAGCAGCTTAGGTGGAGAGGGGAAAAACATTCAGTACTTC. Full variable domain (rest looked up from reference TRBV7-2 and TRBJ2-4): GAGVSQSPSNKVTEKGKDVELRCDPISGHTALYWYRQSLGQGLEFLIYFQGNSAPDKSGLPSDRFSAERTGGSVSTLTIQRTQQEDSAVYLCASSLGGEGKNIQYFGAGTRLSVL.

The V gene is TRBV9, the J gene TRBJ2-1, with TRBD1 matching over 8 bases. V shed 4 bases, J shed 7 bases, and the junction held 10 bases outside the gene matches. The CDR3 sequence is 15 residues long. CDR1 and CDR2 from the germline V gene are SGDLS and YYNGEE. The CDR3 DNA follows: TGTGCCAGCAGCCCGGACAGGGCTTGGTGGAATGAGCAGTTCTTC. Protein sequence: CASSPDRAWWNEQFF.

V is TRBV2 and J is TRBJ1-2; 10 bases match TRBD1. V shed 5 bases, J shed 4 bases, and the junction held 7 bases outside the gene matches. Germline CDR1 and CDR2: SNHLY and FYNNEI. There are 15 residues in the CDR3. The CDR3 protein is CASSTRQGASYGYTF. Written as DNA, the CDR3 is TGTGCCAGCAGTACGCGACAGGGGGCGAGCTATGGCTACACCTTC.

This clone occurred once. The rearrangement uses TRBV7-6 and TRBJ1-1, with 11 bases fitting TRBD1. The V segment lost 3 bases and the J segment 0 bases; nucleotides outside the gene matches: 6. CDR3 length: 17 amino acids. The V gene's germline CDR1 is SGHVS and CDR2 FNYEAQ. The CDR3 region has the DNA TGTGCCAGCAGCTTTGGACAGGGGGCAGACATGAACACTGAAGCTTTCTTT. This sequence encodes CASSFGQGADMNTEAFF.

The CDR3 bases are TGTGCCTCCTCCCGGGGCGGTTTAGCGAACACTGAAGCTTTCTTT. Its translation: CASSRGGLANTEAFF. The rearrangement uses TRBV6-5 and TRBJ1-1, with D possibly being TRBD1 (5 bases). Germline CDR1 MNHEY, CDR2 SVGAGI. V was shortened by 11 bases and J by 1 base, with 20 bases between the two germline ends. This CDR3 spans 15 amino acids.

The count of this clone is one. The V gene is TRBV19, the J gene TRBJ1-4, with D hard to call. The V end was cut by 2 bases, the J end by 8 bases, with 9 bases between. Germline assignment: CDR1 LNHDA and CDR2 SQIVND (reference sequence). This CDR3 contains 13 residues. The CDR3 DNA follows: TGTGCCAGTAGTATAAGGCACCCGGAAAAACTGTTTTTT. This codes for CASSIRHPEKLFF.

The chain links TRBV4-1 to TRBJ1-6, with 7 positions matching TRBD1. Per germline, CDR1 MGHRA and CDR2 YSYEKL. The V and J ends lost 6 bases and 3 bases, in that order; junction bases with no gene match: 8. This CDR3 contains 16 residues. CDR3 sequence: CASRKGTEDYNSPLHF. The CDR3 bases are TGCGCCAGCAGGAAAGGGACAGAAGACTATAATTCACCCCTCCACTTT.

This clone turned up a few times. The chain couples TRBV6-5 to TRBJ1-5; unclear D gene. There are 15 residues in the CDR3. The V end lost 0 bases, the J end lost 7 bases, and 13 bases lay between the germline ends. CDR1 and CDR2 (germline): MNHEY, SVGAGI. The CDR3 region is CASSYSILGRQPQHF. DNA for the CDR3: TGTGCCAGCAGTTACTCGATCTTAGGGAGACAGCCCCAGCATTTT.

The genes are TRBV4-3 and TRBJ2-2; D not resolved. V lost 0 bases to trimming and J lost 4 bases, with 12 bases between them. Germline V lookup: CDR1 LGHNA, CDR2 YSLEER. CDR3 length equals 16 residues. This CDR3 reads CASSQDKAASTGELFF. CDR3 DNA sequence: TGCGCCAGCAGCCAAGATAAGGCAGCGTCCACCGGGGAGCTGTTTTTT.

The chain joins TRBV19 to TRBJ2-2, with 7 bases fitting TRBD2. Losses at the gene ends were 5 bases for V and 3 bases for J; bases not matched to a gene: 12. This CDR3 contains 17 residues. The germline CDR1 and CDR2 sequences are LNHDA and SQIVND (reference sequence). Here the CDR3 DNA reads TGTGCCAGTAGTTCAAAGGGGACCCGGGGGGACACCGGGGAGCTGTTTTTT. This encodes CASSSKGTRGDTGELFF.

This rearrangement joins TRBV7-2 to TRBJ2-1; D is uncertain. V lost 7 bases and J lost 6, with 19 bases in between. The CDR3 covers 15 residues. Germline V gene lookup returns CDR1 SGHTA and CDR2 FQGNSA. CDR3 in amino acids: CASTPPGSLGNEQFF. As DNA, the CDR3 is TGTGCCAGCACTCCTCCGGGCTCGTTGGGCAATGAGCAGTTCTTC. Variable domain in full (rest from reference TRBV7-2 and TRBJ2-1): GAGVSQSPSNKVTEKGKDVELRCDPISGHTALYWYRQSLGQGLEFLIYFQGNSAPDKSGLPSDRFSAERTGGSVSTLTIQRTQQEDSAVYLCASTPPGSLGNEQFFGPGTRLTVL.

CDR3 DNA: TGTGCTAGTGGTTTGCGAGTGGAGACCCAGTACTTC. Protein sequence: CASGLRVETQYF. The rearrangement links TRBV12-5 to TRBJ2-5; D is unresolved. CDR1 and CDR2 (germline): LGHNT, FRNRAP. This CDR3 region has 12 residues. V was pared by 2 bases and J by 5 bases, with 6 bases between.

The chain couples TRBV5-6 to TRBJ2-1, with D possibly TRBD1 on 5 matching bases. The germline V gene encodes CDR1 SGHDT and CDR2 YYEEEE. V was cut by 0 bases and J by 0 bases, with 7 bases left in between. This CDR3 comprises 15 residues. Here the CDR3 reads CASSLGTSSYNEQFF. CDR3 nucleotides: TGTGCCAGCAGCTTGGGGACAAGCTCCTACAATGAGCAGTTCTTC. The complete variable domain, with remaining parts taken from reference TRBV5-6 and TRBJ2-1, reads DAGVTQSPTHLIKTRGQQVTLRCSPKSGHDTVSWYQQALGQGPQFIFQYYEEEERQRGNFPDRFSGHQFPNYSSELNVNALLLGDSALYLCASSLGTSSYNEQFFGPGTRLTVL.

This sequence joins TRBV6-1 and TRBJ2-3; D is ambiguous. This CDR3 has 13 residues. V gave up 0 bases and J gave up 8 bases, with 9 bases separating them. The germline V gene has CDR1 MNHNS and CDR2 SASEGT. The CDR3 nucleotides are TGTGCCAGCAGTGAAGCGCCTGCGGTTACGCAGTATTTT. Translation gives CASSEAPAVTQYF.